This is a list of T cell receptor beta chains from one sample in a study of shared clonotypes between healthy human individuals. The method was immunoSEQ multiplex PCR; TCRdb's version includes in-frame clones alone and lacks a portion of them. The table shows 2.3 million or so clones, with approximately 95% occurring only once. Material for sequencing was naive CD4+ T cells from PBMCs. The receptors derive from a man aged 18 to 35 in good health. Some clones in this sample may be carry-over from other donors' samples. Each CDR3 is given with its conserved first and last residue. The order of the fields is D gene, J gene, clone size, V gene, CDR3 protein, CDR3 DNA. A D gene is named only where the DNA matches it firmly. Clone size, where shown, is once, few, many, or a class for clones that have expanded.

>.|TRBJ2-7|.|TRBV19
CASSIPSAGTYEQYF
TGTGCCAGTAGTATTCCTTCTGCGGGTACCTACGAGCAGTACTTC
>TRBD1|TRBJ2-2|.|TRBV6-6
CASSPQGADTGELFF
TGTGCCAGCAGCCCACAGGGGGCGGACACCGGGGAGCTGTTTTTT
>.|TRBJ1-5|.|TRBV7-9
CASSPRRGNQPQHF
TGTGCCAGCAGCCCTCGGCGGGGCAATCAGCCCCAGCATTTT
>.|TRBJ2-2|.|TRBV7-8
CASSLGPKTGNTGELFF
TGTGCCAGCAGCTTAGGACCCAAGACCGGGAACACCGGGGAGCTGTTTTTT
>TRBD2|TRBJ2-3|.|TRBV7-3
CASKAGLAGAVDTQYF
TGTGCCAGCAAAGCGGGACTAGCGGGAGCCGTAGATACGCAGTATTTT
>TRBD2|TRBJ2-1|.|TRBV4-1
CASSQPTSGKLSPYNEQFF
TGCGCCAGCAGCCAACCGACTAGCGGGAAATTAAGCCCCTACAATGAGCAGTTCTTC
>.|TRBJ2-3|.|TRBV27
CASSLAVSTDTQYF
TGTGCCAGCAGTTTAGCTGTTAGCACAGATACGCAGTATTTT
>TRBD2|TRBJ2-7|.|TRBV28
CASSLWGTSTEQYF
TGTGCCAGCAGTTTATGGGGGACTAGCACCGAGCAGTACTTC
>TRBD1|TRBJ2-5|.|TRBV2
CASSSSGGGYETQYF
TGTGCCAGCAGTTCGTCAGGGGGCGGATATGAGACCCAGTACTTC
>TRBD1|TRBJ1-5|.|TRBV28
CASSHRDRGYQPQHF
TGTGCCAGCAGCCACCGGGACAGGGGCTATCAGCCCCAGCATTTT
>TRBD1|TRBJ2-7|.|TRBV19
CASKYGTGAYEQYF
TGTGCCAGTAAATATGGGACAGGGGCGTACGAGCAGTACTTC
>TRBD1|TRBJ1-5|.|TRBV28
CASSLLGQPNNQPQHF
TGTGCCAGCAGTTTGCTGGGACAGCCCAACAATCAGCCCCAGCATTTT
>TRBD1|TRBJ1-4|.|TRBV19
CASSIARGRANEKLFF
TGTGCCAGTAGTATTGCCAGGGGGCGAGCAAATGAAAAACTGTTTTTT
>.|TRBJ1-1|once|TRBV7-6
CASSLHPWAKEGTEAFF
TGTGCCAGCAGCTTACATCCCTGGGCTAAAGAGGGCACTGAAGCTTTCTTT
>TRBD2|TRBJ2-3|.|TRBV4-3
CASSLGLAGGSRTDTQYF
TGCGCCAGCAGCCTTGGACTAGCGGGAGGGTCCCGCACAGATACGCAGTATTTT
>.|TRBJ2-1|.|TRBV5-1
CASSLAPEGGNEQFF
TGCGCCAGCAGCTTGGCCCCGGAAGGGGGCAATGAGCAGTTCTTC
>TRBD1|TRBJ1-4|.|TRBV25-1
CASSYQGATNEKLFF
TGTGCCAGCAGTTACCAGGGGGCGACTAATGAAAAACTGTTTTTT
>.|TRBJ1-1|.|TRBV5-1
CASSSTPSTEAFF
TGCGCCAGCAGCTCAACCCCCTCGACTGAAGCTTTCTTT
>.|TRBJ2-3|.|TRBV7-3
CASSPNQDTQYF
TGTGCCAGCAGCCCCAACCAAGATACGCAGTATTTT
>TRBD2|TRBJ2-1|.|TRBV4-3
CASSQVASGWAGNEQFF
TGCGCCAGCAGCCAAGTCGCTAGCGGATGGGCTGGGAATGAGCAGTTCTTC
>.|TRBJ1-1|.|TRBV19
CASMGARGTEAFF
TGTGCCAGTATGGGGGCGCGTGGGACTGAAGCTTTCTTT
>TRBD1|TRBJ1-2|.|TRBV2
CAGDSQVSGGYTF
TGTGCGGGGGACAGCCAGGTTTCGGGCGGCTACACCTTC
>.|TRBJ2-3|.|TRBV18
CASSPNLMRPTSRSSDTQYF
TGTGCCAGCTCACCAAACCTCATGCGCCCGACCTCACGCTCGTCAGATACGCAGTATTTT
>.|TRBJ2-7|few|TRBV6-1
CASSTREVYEQYF
TGTGCCAGCAGTACACGTGAAGTCTACGAGCAGTACTTC
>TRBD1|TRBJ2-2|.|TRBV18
CASSRRDSNTGELFF
TGTGCCAGCTCACGCCGGGACAGTAACACCGGGGAGCTGTTTTTT
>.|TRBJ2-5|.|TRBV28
CASTQEVYGETQYF
TGTGCCAGCACCCAAGAGGTTTATGGAGAGACCCAGTACTTC
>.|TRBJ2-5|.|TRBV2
CASRQGLSQYF
TGTGCCAGCAGACAGGGTTTGTCCCAGTACTTC
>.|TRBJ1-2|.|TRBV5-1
CASSSGQPNYGYTF
TGCGCCAGCAGCTCCGGGCAGCCTAACTATGGCTACACCTTC
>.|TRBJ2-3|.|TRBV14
CASSQEDSGTRTDTQYF
TGTGCCAGCAGCCAAGAGGACAGCGGGACCCGCACAGATACGCAGTATTTT
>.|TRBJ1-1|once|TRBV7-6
CASSPWKDRPIEAFF
TGTGCCAGCAGCCCCTGGAAAGACAGGCCAATTGAAGCTTTCTTT
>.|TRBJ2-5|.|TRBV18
CASSPGTQETQYF
TGTGCCAGCTCCCCCGGCACCCAAGAGACCCAGTACTTC
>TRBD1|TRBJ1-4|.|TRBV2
CAGQGNEKLFF
TGTGCCGGACAGGGTAATGAAAAACTGTTTTTT
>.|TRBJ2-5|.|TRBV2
CASSPTTRYMMETQYF
TGTGCCAGCAGTCCGACTACTCGGTATATGATGGAGACCCAGTACTTC
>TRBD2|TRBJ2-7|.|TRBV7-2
CASSFRTSGGYEQYF
TGTGCCAGCAGCTTTCGGACTAGCGGCGGCTACGAGCAGTACTTC
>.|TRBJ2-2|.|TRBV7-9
CASSSLGGAGELFF
TGTGCCAGCAGCTCCCTAGGGGGAGCCGGGGAGCTGTTTTTT
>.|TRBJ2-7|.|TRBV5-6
CASSKAHNSYEQYF
TGTGCCAGCAGCAAGGCCCACAACTCCTACGAGCAGTACTTC
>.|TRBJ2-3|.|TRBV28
CASSLSVYTDTQYF
TGTGCCAGCAGTTTATCCGTCTACACAGATACGCAGTATTTT
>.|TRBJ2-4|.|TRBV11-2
CASSLGVSGGLAKNIQYF
TGTGCCAGCAGCTTAGGTGTTTCGGGTGGGCTAGCCAAAAACATTCAGTACTTC
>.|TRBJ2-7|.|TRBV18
CASSPLGSYEQYF
TGTGCCAGCTCACCGCTGGGGTCCTACGAGCAGTACTTC
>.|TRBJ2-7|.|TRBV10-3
CAIRSRRASYEQYF
TGTGCCATCAGGTCCCGCAGGGCCTCCTACGAGCAGTACTTC
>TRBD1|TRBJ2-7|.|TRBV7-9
CASSLGQGGVEQYF
TGTGCCAGCAGCTTGGGACAGGGAGGGGTCGAGCAGTACTTC
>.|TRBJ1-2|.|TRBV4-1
CASSQDTGYHGYTF
TGCGCCAGCAGCCAAGATACAGGGTACCATGGCTACACCTTC
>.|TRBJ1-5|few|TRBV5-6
CASSLRALKVEPQHF
TGTGCCAGCAGCTTGAGAGCCTTAAAGGTTGAGCCCCAGCATTTT
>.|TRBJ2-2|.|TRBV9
CASSVRGSDTGELFF
TGTGCCAGCAGCGTTCGGGGTTCTGACACCGGGGAGCTGTTTTTT
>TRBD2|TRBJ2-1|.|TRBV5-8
CASSKGLAGVNEQFF
TGTGCCAGCAGCAAGGGACTAGCGGGAGTCAATGAGCAGTTCTTC
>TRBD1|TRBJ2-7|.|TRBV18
CASSFSGTASSEQYF
TGTGCCAGCTCATTTTCCGGGACAGCCTCCTCCGAGCAGTACTTC
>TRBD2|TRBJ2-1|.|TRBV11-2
CASSQGTSGLYNEQFF
TGTGCCAGCAGCCAAGGGACTAGCGGGCTATACAATGAGCAGTTCTTC
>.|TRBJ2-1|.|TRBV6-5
CASSYSGENYNEQFF
TGTGCCAGCAGTTACTCTGGGGAGAACTACAATGAGCAGTTCTTC
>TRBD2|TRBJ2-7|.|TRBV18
CASSPQGLAARSEQYF
TGTGCCAGCTCACCTCAGGGACTAGCGGCGCGCTCCGAGCAGTACTTC
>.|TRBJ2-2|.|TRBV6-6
CASSYSVASPGELFF
TGTGCCAGCAGTTACTCGGTAGCATCACCCGGGGAGCTGTTTTTT
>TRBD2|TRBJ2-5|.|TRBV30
CAWSWAGGGQETQYF
TGTGCCTGGAGTTGGGCGGGAGGGGGTCAAGAGACCCAGTACTTC
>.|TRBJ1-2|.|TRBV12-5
CASGRGSYGYTF
TGTGCTAGTGGCCGAGGGAGCTATGGCTACACCTTC
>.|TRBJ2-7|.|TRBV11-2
CASSLESHYEQYF
TGTGCCAGCAGCTTAGAGAGTCACTACGAGCAGTACTTC
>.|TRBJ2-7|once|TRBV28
CASSLWGPRGSYEQYF
TGTGCCAGCAGTTTATGGGGACCCAGGGGCTCCTACGAGCAGTACTTC
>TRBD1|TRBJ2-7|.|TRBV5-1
CASSFGTVGSYEQYF
TGCGCCAGCAGCTTCGGGACAGTGGGTTCCTACGAGCAGTACTTC
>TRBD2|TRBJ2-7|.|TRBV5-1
CASSPLAGNPYEQYF
TGCGCCAGCAGCCCCTTAGCGGGTAATCCCTACGAGCAGTACTTC